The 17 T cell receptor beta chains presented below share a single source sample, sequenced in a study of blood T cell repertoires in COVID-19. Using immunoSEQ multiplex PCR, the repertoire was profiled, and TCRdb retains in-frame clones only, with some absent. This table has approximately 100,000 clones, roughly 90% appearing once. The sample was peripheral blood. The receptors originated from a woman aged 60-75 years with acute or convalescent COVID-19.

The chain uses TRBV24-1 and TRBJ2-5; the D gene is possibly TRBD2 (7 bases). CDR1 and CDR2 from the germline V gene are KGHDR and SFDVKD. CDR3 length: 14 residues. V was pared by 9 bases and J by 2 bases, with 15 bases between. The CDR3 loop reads CATGGAGLQETQYF. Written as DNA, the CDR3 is TGTGCCACCGGGGGGGCAGGTTTGCAAGAGACCCAGTACTTC.

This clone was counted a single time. The CDR3 here is CASSLTAGANNEQFF. CDR3 coding DNA: TGTGCCAGCAGCTTAACTGCGGGAGCTAACAATGAGCAGTTCTTC. The chain combines TRBV7-3 with TRBJ2-1; 7 positions match TRBD2. Looked up from germline, CDR1 is SGHTA and CDR2 is FQGTGA. The ends lost 0 bases at V and 5 bases at J; junction bases unmatched: 4. This CDR3 is built from 15 residues.

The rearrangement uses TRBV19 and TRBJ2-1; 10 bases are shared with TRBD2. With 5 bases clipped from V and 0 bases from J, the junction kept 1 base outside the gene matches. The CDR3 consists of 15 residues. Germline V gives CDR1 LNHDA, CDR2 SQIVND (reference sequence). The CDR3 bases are TGTGCCAGTAGTCTAGCGGGAGCCTCCTACAATGAGCAGTTCTTC. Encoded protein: CASSLAGASYNEQFF.

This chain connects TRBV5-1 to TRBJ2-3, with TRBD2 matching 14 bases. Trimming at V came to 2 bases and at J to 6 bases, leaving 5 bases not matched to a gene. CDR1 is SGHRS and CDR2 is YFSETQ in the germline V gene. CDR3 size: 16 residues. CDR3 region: CASSFGTSGSIDTQYF. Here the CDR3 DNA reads TGCGCCAGCAGCTTCGGGACTAGCGGGAGTATCGATACGCAGTATTTT.

Here the CDR3 reads CASSSCQPGGNYEQYV. The CDR3 DNA sequence: TGTGCCAGCAGCTCCTGTCAACCCGGCGGGAATTACGAGCAGTACGTC. The chain is built from TRBV21-1 and TRBJ2-7; TRBD2 is the table's D call and was not checked against the DNA. TRBV21-1 is a recognized pseudogene. This CDR3 is 16 amino acids long.

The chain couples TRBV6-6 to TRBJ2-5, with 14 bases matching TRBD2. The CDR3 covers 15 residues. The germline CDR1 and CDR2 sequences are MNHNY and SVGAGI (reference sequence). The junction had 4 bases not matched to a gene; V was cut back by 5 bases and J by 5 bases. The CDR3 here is CASSRLAGGMETQYF. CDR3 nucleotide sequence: TGTGCCAGCAGTAGACTAGCGGGAGGGATGGAGACCCAGTACTTC.

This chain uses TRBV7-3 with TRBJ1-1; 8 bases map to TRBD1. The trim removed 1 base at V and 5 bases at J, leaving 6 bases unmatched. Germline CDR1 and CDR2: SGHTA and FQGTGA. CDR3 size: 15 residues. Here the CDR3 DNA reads TGTGCCAGCAGCTTAATGGGGCAGGGGGCAACTGAAGCTTTCTTT. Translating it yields CASSLMGQGATEAFF.

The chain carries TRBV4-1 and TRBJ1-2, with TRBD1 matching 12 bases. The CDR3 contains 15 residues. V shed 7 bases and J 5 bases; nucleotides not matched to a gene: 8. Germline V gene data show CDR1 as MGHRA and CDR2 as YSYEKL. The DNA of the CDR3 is TGCGCCAGCAACCTCGGGACAGGGGGCTCGTATGGCTACACCTTC. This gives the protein CASNLGTGGSYGYTF.

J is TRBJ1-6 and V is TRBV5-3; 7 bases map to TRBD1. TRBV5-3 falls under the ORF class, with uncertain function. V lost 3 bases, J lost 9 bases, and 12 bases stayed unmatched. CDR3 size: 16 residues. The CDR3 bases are TGTGCCAGAAGCTATCCCGCTGCAGGGGGGTTTTCACCCCTCCACTTT. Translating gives CARSYPAAGGFSPLHF.

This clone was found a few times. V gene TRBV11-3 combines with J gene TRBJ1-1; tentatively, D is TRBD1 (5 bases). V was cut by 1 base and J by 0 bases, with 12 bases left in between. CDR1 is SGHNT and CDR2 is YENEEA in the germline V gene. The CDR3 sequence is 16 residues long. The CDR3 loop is CASSLAGGLLNTEAFF. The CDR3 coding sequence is TGTGCCAGCAGCTTAGCGGGGGGACTGTTGAACACTGAAGCTTTCTTT.

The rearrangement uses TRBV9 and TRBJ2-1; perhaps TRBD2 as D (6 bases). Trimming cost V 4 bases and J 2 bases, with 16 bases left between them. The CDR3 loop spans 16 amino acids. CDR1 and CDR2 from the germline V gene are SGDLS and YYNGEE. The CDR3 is CASSPLGGRPYNEQFF. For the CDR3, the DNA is TGTGCCAGCAGCCCCCTTGGAGGGAGGCCCTACAATGAGCAGTTCTTC.

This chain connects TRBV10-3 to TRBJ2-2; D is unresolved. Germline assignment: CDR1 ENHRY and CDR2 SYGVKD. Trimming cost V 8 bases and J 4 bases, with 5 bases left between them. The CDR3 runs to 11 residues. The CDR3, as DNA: TGTGCCATCGGAGCCACCGGGGAGCTGTTTTTT. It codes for CAIGATGELFF.

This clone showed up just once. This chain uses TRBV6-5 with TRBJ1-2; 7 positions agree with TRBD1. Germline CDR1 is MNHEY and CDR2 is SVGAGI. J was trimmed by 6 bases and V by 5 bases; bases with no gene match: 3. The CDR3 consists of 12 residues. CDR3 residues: CASSTGVNGYTF. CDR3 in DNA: TGTGCCAGCAGTACAGGGGTTAATGGCTACACCTTC.

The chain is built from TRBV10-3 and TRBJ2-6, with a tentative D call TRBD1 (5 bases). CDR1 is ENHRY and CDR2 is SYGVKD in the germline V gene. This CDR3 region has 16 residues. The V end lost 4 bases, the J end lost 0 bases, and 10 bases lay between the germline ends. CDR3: CAISVSGNSGANVLTF. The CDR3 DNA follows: TGTGCCATCAGTGTTTCAGGGAACTCTGGGGCCAACGTCCTGACTTTC.

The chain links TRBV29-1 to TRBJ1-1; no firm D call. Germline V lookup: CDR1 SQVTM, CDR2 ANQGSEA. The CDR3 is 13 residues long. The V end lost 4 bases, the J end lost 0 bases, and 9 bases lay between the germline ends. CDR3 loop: CSVAPSLNTEAFF. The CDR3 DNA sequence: TGCAGCGTTGCTCCCTCCCTGAACACTGAAGCTTTCTTT. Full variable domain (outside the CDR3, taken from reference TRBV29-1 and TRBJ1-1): SAVISQKPSRDICQRGTSLTIQCQVDSQVTMMFWYRQQPGQSLTLIATANQGSEATYESGFVIDKFPISRPNLTFSTLTVSNMSPEDSSIYLCSVAPSLNTEAFFGQGTRLTVV.

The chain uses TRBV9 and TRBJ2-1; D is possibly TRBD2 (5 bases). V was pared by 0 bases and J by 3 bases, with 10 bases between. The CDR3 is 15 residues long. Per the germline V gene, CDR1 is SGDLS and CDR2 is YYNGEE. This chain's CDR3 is CASSVEEGVYNEQFF. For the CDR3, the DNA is TGTGCCAGCAGCGTAGAAGAGGGAGTCTACAATGAGCAGTTCTTC.

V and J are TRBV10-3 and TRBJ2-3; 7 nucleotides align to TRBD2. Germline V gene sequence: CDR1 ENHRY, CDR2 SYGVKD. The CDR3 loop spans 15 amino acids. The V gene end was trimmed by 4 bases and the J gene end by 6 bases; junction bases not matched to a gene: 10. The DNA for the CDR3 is TGTGCCATCAGTGGAGTGGCGGGGGAGGTGGATACGCAGTATTTT. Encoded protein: CAISGVAGEVDTQYF.